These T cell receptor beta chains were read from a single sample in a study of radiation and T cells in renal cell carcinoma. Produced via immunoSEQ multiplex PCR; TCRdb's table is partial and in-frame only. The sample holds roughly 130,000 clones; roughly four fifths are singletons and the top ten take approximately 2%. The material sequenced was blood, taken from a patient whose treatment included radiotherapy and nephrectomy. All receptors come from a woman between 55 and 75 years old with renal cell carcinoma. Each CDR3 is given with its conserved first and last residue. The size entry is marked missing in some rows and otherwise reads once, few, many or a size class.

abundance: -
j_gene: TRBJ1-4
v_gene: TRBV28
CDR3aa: CASSYPGGGTEKLFF

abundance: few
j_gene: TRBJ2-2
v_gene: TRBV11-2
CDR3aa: CASSSNTGELFF

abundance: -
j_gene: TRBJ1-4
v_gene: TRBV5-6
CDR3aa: CASSFRPRATNEKLFF

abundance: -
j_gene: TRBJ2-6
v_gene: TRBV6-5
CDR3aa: CASRNLGAGANVLTF

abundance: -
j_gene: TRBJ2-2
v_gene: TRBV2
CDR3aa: CASRLDRDPPRDTGELFF

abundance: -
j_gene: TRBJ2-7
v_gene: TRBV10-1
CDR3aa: CASSESGTGLGEQYF

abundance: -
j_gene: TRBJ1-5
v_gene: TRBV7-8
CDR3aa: CASSRKLAKNSFRIPKQPQHF

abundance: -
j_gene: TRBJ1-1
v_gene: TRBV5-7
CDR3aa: CASSLFGQGSTEAFF

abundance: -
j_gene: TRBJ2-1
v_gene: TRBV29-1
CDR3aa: CSVDRDRAADRFF

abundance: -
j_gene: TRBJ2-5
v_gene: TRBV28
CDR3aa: CASSLLQGTRAQYF

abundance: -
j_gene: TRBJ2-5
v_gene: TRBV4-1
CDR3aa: CASSQEGVAGQETQYF

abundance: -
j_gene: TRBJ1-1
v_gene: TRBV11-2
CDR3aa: CASSLGGGLGTEAFF

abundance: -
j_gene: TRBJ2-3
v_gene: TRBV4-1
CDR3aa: CASSQGPDRGPTDTQYF

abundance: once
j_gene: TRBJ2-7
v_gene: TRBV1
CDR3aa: CTSSQPDLTGVSYEQYF

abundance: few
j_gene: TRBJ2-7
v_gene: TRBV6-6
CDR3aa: CASRGSRSKPYEQYF

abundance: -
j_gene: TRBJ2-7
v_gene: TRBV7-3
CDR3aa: CASSLQAGNYEQYF

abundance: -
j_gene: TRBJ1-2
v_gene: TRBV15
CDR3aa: CATSREGQGPNYGYTF

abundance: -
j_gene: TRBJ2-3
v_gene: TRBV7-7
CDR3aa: CASSTGLAGAGDTQYF

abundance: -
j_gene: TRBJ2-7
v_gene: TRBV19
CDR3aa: CASSMGMTGSPYEQYF

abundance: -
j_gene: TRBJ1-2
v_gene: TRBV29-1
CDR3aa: CSFRDSNYGYTF

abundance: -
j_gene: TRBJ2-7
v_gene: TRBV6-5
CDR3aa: CASSPKWVVGEQYF

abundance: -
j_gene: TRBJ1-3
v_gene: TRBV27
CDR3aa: CASRAGGKGGNTIYF

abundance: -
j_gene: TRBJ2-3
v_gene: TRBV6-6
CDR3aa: CASIPAGEPTDTQYF

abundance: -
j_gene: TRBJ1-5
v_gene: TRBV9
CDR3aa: CASSAGTGNKPQHF

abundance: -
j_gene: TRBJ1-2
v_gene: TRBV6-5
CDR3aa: CASSPDRYGYTF

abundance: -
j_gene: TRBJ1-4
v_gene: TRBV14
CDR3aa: CASSYRGWDYEKLFF

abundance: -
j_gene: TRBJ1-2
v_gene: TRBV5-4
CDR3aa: CASSLGVSEDYGYTF